This T cell receptor (beta chain) was profiled in a study of blood T cell repertoires in COVID-19. As for the study in general: For recovered donors of Cohort 3, there were two negative PCRs, clearance, or symptom resolution.

Here immunoSEQ multiplex PCR was the method, and the copy in TCRdb shows in-frame clones only, minus some. The sample yields 200,000 to 250,000 clones, roughly nine tenths seen once. The receptor was isolated from a woman in her 50s in a cohort exposed to, infected with or recovered from COVID-19 (not recorded which). Sequenced sample: PBMCs or T cells enriched from blood (not recorded which).

The DNA for the CDR3 is TGTGCCAGCAGCCCAAGGACAGGGGATACCCAAGAGACCCAGTACTTC. As protein: CASSPRTGDTQETQYF. The chain has TRBV9 and TRBJ2-5, with 9 bases fitting TRBD1. CDR3 length equals 16 residues. Germline lookup yields CDR1 SGDLS and CDR2 YYNGEE. V lost 4 bases to trimming and J lost 1 base; unmatched junction nucleotides: 8.